The 2 T cell receptor beta chains presented below share a single source sample, sequenced in a study of blood T cell repertoires in COVID-19. Sequencing used immunoSEQ multiplex PCR; TCRdb keeps in-frame clones, though not all of them. The data contain 140,000 or so clones, over 70% of them singletons. Sequenced: peripheral blood. These receptors were obtained from a man aged 45-65 years who had recovered from COVID-19.

The chain combines TRBV2 with TRBJ1-1, with 9 positions matching TRBD1. The CDR3 spans 14 residues. CDR1 and CDR2 (germline): SNHLY, FYNNEI. V trimming: 5 bases; J trimming: 3 bases; junction bases outside the gene matches: 4. As DNA, the CDR3 is TGTGCCAGCAGTCGGACAGGGGAGGACACTGAAGCTTTCTTT. As protein: CASSRTGEDTEAFF.

The V and J genes are TRBV11-2 and TRBJ2-2; 8 bases are a match to TRBD2. Per germline, CDR1 SGHAT and CDR2 FQNNGV. The CDR3 extends over 18 amino acids. The J segment lost 0 bases and the V segment lost 4 bases, leaving 10 bases of the junction unmatched. The CDR3: CASSSRVTGGPNTGELFF. CDR3 sequence (DNA): TGTGCCAGCAGCTCAAGGGTTACGGGGGGGCCGAACACCGGGGAGCTGTTTTTT.